This TCR beta chain is drawn from a study of blood T cell repertoires in COVID-19. Study-wide context: Researchers got acute and convalescent COVID-19 samples from the United States, Italy and Spain. From T cells, B-cell-depleted T cells, or PBMCs came the material, which was cDNA or gDNA.

This table comes from immunoSEQ multiplex PCR, and its TCRdb copy is limited to in-frame clones, with some not included. The table includes around 100,000 clones, roughly four fifths detected once. Trimming cost V 1 base and J 1 base, with 18 bases left between them. Per the germline V gene, CDR1 is SGHAT and CDR2 is FQNNGV. This CDR3 has 18 amino acids. The sample was peripheral blood. The receptor was isolated from a man aged 70 or older with active or convalescent COVID-19. The chain uses TRBV11-2 and TRBJ2-3; D is possibly TRBD1 (5 bases). CDR3 residues: CASSLVAGILSGTDTQYF. The CDR3 DNA reads as TGTGCCAGCAGCTTAGTAGCAGGGATCCTCTCCGGCACAGATACGCAGTATTTT.